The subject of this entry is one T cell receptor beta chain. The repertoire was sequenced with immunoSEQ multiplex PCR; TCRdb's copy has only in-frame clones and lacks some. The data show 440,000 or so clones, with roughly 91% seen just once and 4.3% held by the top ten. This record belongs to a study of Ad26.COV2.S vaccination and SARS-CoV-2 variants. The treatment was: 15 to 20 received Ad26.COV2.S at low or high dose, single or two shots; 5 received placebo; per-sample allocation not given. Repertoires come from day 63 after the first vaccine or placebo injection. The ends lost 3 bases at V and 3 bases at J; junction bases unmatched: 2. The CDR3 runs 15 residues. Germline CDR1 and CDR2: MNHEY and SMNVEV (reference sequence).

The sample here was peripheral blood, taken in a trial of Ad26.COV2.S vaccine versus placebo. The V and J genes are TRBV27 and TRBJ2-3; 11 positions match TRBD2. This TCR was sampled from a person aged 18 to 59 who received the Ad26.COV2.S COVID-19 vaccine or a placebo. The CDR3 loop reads CASSFTSGSTDTQYF. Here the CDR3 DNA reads TGTGCCAGCAGTTTTACTAGCGGGAGTACAGATACGCAGTATTTT.